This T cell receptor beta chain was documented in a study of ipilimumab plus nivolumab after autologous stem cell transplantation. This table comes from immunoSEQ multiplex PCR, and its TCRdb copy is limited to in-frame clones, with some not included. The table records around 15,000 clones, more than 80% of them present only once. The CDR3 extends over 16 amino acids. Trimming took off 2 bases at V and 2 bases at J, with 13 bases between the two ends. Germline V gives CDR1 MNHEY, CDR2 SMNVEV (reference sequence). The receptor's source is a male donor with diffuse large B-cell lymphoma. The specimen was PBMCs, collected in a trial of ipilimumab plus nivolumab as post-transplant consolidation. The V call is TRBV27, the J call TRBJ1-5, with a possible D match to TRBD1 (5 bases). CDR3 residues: CASSLRGPTGNQPQHF. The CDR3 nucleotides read TGTGCCAGCAGTTTAAGGGGCCCGACTGGCAATCAGCCCCAGCATTTT.